Listed below are T cell receptor beta chains from one sample, sequenced in a study of lymphopenia after photon versus proton radiotherapy. Clones were read by immunoSEQ multiplex PCR, and TCRdb kept only the in-frame ones, dropping some. Of fewer than 30,000 clones listed, over 80% are singletons. The material sequenced was peripheral blood, taken from a patient treated with photon-based radiotherapy. These receptors originate from a middle-aged man with gastric cancer. Both conserved end residues are part of each CDR3.

v_call | cdr3_length | cdr3_aa
TRBV28 | 14 | CASSSSGITDAQYF
TRBV5-6 | 15 | CASSLARGYEEKLFF
TRBV21-1 | 11 | CASSKSNEQFF
TRBV5-4 | 13 | CALHGTGRDTQYF
TRBV27 | 15 | CASSPREAHTDTQYF
TRBV11-2 | 14 | CASSYVRRTGELFF
TRBV11-2 | 13 | CASSLDGMGEQFF
TRBV5-1 | 16 | CASRMIAGATYNEQFF
TRBV5-1 | 14 | CASSLGGKDTEAFF
TRBV5-1 | 15 | CASSLETVAADTQYF
TRBV9 | 11 | CASSAAAEAFF
TRBV6-1 | 11 | CASKRAETQYF
TRBV20-1 | 11 | CSAPLNTEAFF
TRBV18 | 17 | CASSPLGQGAGNQPQHF
TRBV14 | 17 | CASSFIRDRYSNQPQHF
TRBV13 | 15 | CASSRAGVRTGELFF
TRBV5-5 | 16 | CASSWDRGFSGNTIYF
TRBV25-1 | 11 | CASRGTYGYTF